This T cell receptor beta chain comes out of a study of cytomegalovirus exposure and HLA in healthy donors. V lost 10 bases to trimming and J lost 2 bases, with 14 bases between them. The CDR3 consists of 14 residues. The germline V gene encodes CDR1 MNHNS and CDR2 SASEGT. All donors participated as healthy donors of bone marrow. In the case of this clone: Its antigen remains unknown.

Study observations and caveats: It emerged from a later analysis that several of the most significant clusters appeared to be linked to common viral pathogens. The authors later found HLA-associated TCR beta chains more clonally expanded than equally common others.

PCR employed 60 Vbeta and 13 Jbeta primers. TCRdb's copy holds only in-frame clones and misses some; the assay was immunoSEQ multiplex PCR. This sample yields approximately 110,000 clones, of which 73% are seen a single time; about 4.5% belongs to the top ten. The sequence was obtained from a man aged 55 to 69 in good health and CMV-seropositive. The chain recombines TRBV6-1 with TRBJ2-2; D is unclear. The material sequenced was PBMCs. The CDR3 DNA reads TGTGCCACCGGCGTTACAGCCAACACCGGGGAGCTGTTTTTT. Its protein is CATGVTANTGELFF.